A single sample gave rise to the 5 T cell receptor beta chains below, sequenced in a study of shared clonotypes between healthy human individuals. The naive CD8 subset, CD45RO-negative cells positively selected for CCR7, excluded terminally differentiated effector memory CD45RA+ cells. TCRdb's table, derived via immunoSEQ multiplex PCR, lists solely in-frame clones and lacks some. This sample yields roughly 1,800,000 clones, of which less than 95% are seen a single time; approximately 1% belongs to the top ten. The sequenced sample consisted of naive CD8+ T cells sorted from blood. The receptor source for this set is a man in his late teens or twenties in good health.

The CDR3 DNA sequence: TGTGCCAGCAGCCCCCCGGGGCCACCCTACGAGCAGTACTTC. This codes for CASSPPGPPYEQYF. The rearrangement links TRBV7-9 to TRBJ2-7; the D gene could be TRBD1 or TRBD2 (5 bases each). The CDR3 spans 14 residues. Germline V CDR1 and CDR2: SEHNR, FQNEAQ (reference sequence). V lost 5 bases and J 2 bases, leaving 13 bases between the germline ends.

About this clone itself: Different DNA sequences within this sample yield the same CDR3. The chain is built from TRBV11-3 and TRBJ2-1; no clear D gene. The length of the CDR3 is 13 residues. CDR1 and CDR2 from the germline V gene are SGHNT and YENEEA. V gave up 2 bases and J gave up 2 bases, with 4 bases separating them. CDR3 in amino acids: CASSLSPYNEQFF. DNA of the CDR3: TGTGCCAGCAGCTTATCCCCCTACAATGAGCAGTTCTTC.

V and J are TRBV2 and TRBJ1-2; possibly TRBD1 for D (5 bases). V shed 1 base and J shed 7 bases, with 7 bases lying between them. Germline V gives CDR1 SNHLY, CDR2 FYNNEI. This CDR3 comprises 12 residues. The CDR3 sequence: CASSEGRVGYTF. CDR3 bases: TGTGCCAGCAGTGAAGGCAGGGTTGGCTACACCTTC.

The sample holds one count of this clone. The rearrangement joins TRBV5-6 to TRBJ1-6; unclear D gene. Germline CDR1 SGHDT, CDR2 YYEEEE. The length of the CDR3 is 17 residues. Trimming removed 4 bases at V and 0 bases at J, with 14 bases between. CDR3 residues: CASSTEIQSSYNSPLHF. In nucleotides, the CDR3 is TGTGCCAGCAGCACCGAAATACAGAGCTCCTATAATTCACCCCTCCACTTT.

V and J are TRBV30 and TRBJ2-3; 7 bases agree with TRBD1. J was trimmed by 12 bases and V by 4 bases; bases with no gene match: 13. This CDR3 contains 13 residues. CDR1 and CDR2 (germline): GTSNPN, SVGIG (reference sequence). The chain's CDR3 is CAWTDTDREDQYF. DNA for the CDR3: TGTGCCTGGACCGATACCGACAGGGAAGACCAGTATTTT.